Sequencing of this TCR beta chain was carried out in a study of blood T cell repertoires in COVID-19. Per the authors' pipeline: Counts of nucleated cells, estimated from reference gene primer amplification, were obtained. Using immunoSEQ multiplex PCR, the repertoire was profiled, and TCRdb retains in-frame clones only, with some absent. The D gene and trimming were derived from the DNA, and the V and J assignments and clone size from that table. The sample has 300,000 to 400,000 clones, 75% to 90% seen once; the top ten hold approximately 5%. Adults between roughly 18 and 95 years of age took part from under 25 US areas. Donors in Cohort 3 who had recovered were those with two negative PCRs, healthcare professional clearance, or resolution of their symptoms. In germline, CDR1 is LNHNV, CDR2 YYDKDF (reference sequence). CDR3 length: 17 amino acids. The trim removed 0 bases at V and 8 bases at J, leaving 7 bases unmatched.

The chain couples TRBV15 to TRBJ1-4; 12 nucleotides agree with TRBD1. The sequencing input was PBMCs or T cells enriched from blood (not recorded which). The TCR originated in a man aged 60 to 69 who had recovered from COVID-19. The CDR3 nucleotides read TGTGCCACCAGCAGAGATGTGGGACAGGGGGCCGGCGAAAAACTGTTTTTT. This gives the protein CATSRDVGQGAGEKLFF.